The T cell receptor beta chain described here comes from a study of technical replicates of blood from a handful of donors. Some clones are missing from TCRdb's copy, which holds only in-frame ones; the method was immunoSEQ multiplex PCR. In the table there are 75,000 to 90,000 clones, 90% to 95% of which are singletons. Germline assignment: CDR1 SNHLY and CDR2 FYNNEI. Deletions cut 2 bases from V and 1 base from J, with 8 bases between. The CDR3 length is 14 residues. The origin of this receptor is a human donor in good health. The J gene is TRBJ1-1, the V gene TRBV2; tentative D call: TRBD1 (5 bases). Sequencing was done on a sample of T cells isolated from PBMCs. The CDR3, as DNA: TGTGCCAGCAGTGAAAACAGGAAGAACACTGAAGCTTTCTTT. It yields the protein CASSENRKNTEAFF.